The sample holds one count of the clone carrying this T cell receptor (beta chain). Libraries were prepared by immunoSEQ multiplex PCR; TCRdb keeps only in-frame clonotypes and omits some of them. This table holds 300,000 or so clones, roughly 90% found once. Between the trimmed V and J ends, which lost 2 bases and 0 bases, there was a span of 16 bases. This CDR3 region has 17 residues. Germline CDR1 and CDR2: SEHNR and FQNEAQ (reference sequence). Seattle's cohort entered during active infection and was followed longitudinally. The data derive from a study of blood T cell repertoires in COVID-19. This sequence was found in a young woman with COVID-19, enrolled during active disease. Sequenced material: peripheral blood. The genes are TRBV7-9 and TRBJ1-2; D gene uncertain. The CDR3 nucleotides are TGTGCCAGCAGCTTAACGACCCCAGAGGCGGCTAACTATGGCTACACCTTC. As protein: CASSLTTPEAANYGYTF.